This TCR beta chain was recovered during a study of T-cell memory formation after mild COVID-19 (TCRdb year 2021). At the level of the whole study: TCR sequence clusters from the two donors were found to be largely donor specific. In a couple of donors, T-cell clones that expanded and contracted after mild COVID-19 were followed by sequencing TCRalpha and TCRbeta repertoires longitudinally. The cohort comprised two young, previously healthy adult volunteers, one female and one male.

What the research found in general, with its limitations: Whether the second-wave clones peaking on day 37 were SARS-CoV-2 specific was not confirmed. Some responding clones were detected in pre-infection memory, which suggested that pre-existing cross-reactive memory T cells had joined the SARS-CoV-2 response. Contracting CD4+ clones turned up mainly in the CM and EM memory subsets, whereas EMRA was where CD8+ clones were enriched. The study included only a couple of mild cases, and larger cohorts that include severe cases with pre-infection samples were judged to be necessary. Balanced CD4/CD8 phenotypes were observed for clones contracting from day 15 to 85, whereas a bias towards CD4+ was observed for a second wave of clones expanding from day 15 to 37.

Comment on this clonotype: The antigen it recognizes is unknown. Nothing much larger sits one base from this clone, and base qualities are not available.

The sample was run on an Illumina NovaSeq 6000. cDNA libraries for TCRalpha and TCRbeta were prepared by 5'RACE using constant-segment primers, with sample barcodes and unique molecular identifiers added. RNA was extracted from every sample with Trizol reagent. Amplification of the libraries took two PCR steps, and the second step added a second sample barcode plus Illumina TruSeq adapters. The libraries were sequenced on an Illumina NovaSeq using 2 x 150 bp paired-end reads. Concerning the study's data processing: Reads were demultiplexed and collapsed into UMI-guided consensus sequences with migec v1.2.7. Using mixcr v2.1.11, UMI consensuses were aligned to TRA and TRB V and J templates and then assembled into clonotypes. Clonotypes were classified as expanded or contracted when called significant by both edgeR and NoisET, with noise models trained on biological replicates. For edgeR calls, the thresholds were a false discovery rate-adjusted p below 0.01 and a log2 fold-change of 1. PCA with hierarchical clustering of max-normalized trajectories of the 1000 most abundant clonotypes was used as exploratory dynamics analysis. Each responding clone was given a CD4 or CD8 phenotype based on the CD4+ and CD8+ repertoires, which had been sequenced separately. TCRdb redid the processing of the public reads, applying fastp at Q25 and MiXCR, and retained in-frame beta chains. Rows are combined by CDR3 protein, so each entry shows the most common genes and DNA. The authors' filters were not applied to this entry. The sample table holds 80,000 to 130,000 distinct CDR3 sequences, of which approximately 12% were seen once. The top ten clones comprise around 40% of the sample.

V is shortened by 5 bases, J by 6 bases, and the region joining them spans 8 bases. The CDR3, cysteine through phenylalanine, is 12 amino acids long. Here the CDR3 DNA is all that survives: 36 bases in frame from base 1. Taken from the germline V gene, the CDR1 and CDR2 loops are SGHTA and FQGNSA. Ficoll-Paque density gradient centrifugation was used to isolate PBMCs. Recombination linked TRBV7-2 to TRBJ2-1; TRBD1 might be the D gene, on 5 matching bases. This TCR was sampled from a young man who had mild COVID-19 (a few samples of this study predate the infection). The sample titles of this study are shuffled in the database, so cell type and time point are left out; the donor was told from shared clones. Material: PBMCs or a T cell subset sorted from them (not recorded which). For the CDR3, the sequence is CASSADSNEQFF. The base sequence is TGTGCCAGCAGCGCAGACAGCAATGAGCAGTTCTTC.